This paragraph reports one T cell receptor (beta chain). No cognate antigen has been identified for it. The read comes to an end 3 residues before the CDR3 does, leaving the germline J gene to fill in the end. There are 13 amino acids in the CDR3, from cysteine to phenylalanine inclusive. The DNA has 30 bases, all within the CDR3, and is read from base 1. V sheds 8 bases and J sheds 0 bases, leaving 9 bases between their ends. From the germline V gene, CDR1 is MNHEY and CDR2 is SVGEGT. Every participant had a single incident cervical HPV16 infection, and prevalent HPV16 infections were excluded. Cervical HPV DNA was detected with MY09/MY11 PCR, and genotyping was done with dot-blot hybridization. Fifteen mL of heparinized blood were centrifuged, and the buffy coat was aliquoted, frozen at -30°C, then stored at -80°C. QIAGEN kits were used to extract genomic DNA from buffy coat specimens. The immunoSEQ assay used multiplex PCR to amplify TCR beta CDR3 regions from an average of approximately 1,200 ng of genomic DNA per sample. To correct primer bias, the assay used a complete synthetic TCR repertoire to set an amplification baseline. Amplicons were sequenced on the Illumina platform. The paper's processing steps were these. Sequences were error-corrected by clustering with frequency ratios and a modified nearest-neighbor algorithm, then analyzed in the immunoSEQ Analyzer with IMGT gene definitions. At each rarefaction depth, TCR richness and evenness were averaged across 20 rarefaction repeats, and any sample with fewer sequences than the depth was left out. Wilcoxon rank sum tests with FDR correction were used to compare relative abundances of V, D and J genes between the groups. For the blinded duplicates, the intraclass correlation was approximately 96% for TCR richness and averaged around 81% across about 70 gene segments. The immuneACCESS repertoire file appears here via TCRdb, limited to in-frame rearrangements. These files lack a portion of the clones; in checked studies, under half of the deficit traces to unresolved V genes, and the cause of the others is not known. The V and J calls and clone size were taken over from that table, and D and trimming were inferred from the DNA. The sample has tens of thousands of clones on record. In total, the top ten clones hold more than 9.5% of the sample.

The data originate from a study of T cells in women clearing cervical HPV infection (dated by TCRdb to the late 2010s). General notes on the study: The cases were roughly 23 women with histologically confirmed HPV16-related CIN3 or worse, and 2 of those women had invasive cancers. The 20 to 25 controls were women who cleared a single incident HPV16 infection within 12 months without developing precancer or cancer. This exploratory proof-of-principle case-control study, nested within the Guanacaste HPV Natural History Study in Costa Rica, compared TCR repertoires among women with different cervical HPV16 outcomes. Because only a few women had HLA typing data, the possibility that HLA type acted as a confounder could not be ruled out. The parent cohort enrolled approximately 9,200 women aged 18 or older in Guanacaste, Costa Rica, during about 1993 to 1994 and followed them for over six years. Five blinded duplicates per group were added as quality controls, so that about 60 samples were obtained: about 50 participants and approximately 10 replicates. Among cases, blood sampling occurred a median of roughly 150 days after lesion detection, with an interquartile range of roughly 90 to 200 days. A median age of nearly 35 years was observed in cases versus approximately 40 in controls, and no significant differences in baseline characteristics were found. Cases were matched to controls by age within five years and by the year the sample was collected. Blood from cases was collected at the visit where the lesion was first found, while blood from controls was collected once the infection could no longer be detected.

Study-wide findings and limitations: Random forest classifiers combining richness and V gene abundances distinguished cases from controls with an estimated AUC of roughly 0.8. TCR repertoire richness was significantly higher in CIN3+ cases than in controls across sequencing depths, while evenness did not differ. The cross-sectional design could not show whether associations preceded infection or resulted from it; effector/memory subsets and HPV-specific T cells were not isolated. Because the number of T cells in each sample was unknown, differences in richness could reflect differing T-cell content rather than repertoire biology. Lower TRBV6-7 relative abundance was observed in cases than in controls (approximately 0.1% versus 0.17%; Bonferroni P = 0.0008).

The sample consisted of blood buffy coat. The chain links TRBV6-2 or TRBV6-3 with TRBJ2-3, with the identity of the D gene unclear. This receptor was taken from a woman aged 18-69 years with a cervical HPV16 infection that either progressed to CIN3+ or cleared (not recorded which). The CDR3 DNA, read in part, is TGTGCCAGCTTTACAGCTAGCACAGATACG. Its protein reads: CASFTASTDT. The whole CDR3 sequence is CASFTASTDTQYF.